A selection of T cell receptor beta chains follows, all from one sample in a study of blood T cell repertoires in COVID-19. Generated by immunoSEQ multiplex PCR, the TCRdb table keeps only in-frame clones and is missing some. The top ten clones hold about 2.3% of a sample with 300,000 to 400,000 clones, around 87% of them seen once. Sequencing was carried out using peripheral blood. Receptor source: a woman aged 55-69 years with COVID-19, enrolled during active disease. Each CDR3 is given with its conserved first and last residue. Fields, in order: CDR3 protein, CDR3 DNA, clone size, V gene, D gene, J gene. A D gene is named only where the DNA matches it firmly. Expanded clones get a size class; other rows say once, few or many, or leave the size out.

CDR3: CASSGGQGQETQYF
DNA: TGTGCCAGTAGTGGCGGACAGGGTCAAGAGACCCAGTACTTC
size: once
V: TRBV19
D: TRBD1
J: TRBJ2-5

CDR3: CASSTYRGQLARTEAFF
DNA: TGTGCCAGCAGTACCTACAGGGGGCAGCTAGCGAGGACTGAAGCTTTCTTT
size: .
V: TRBV28
D: TRBD1
J: TRBJ1-1

CDR3: CASSLGRATEAFF
DNA: TGTGCCAGCAGTTTAGGGCGGGCGACTGAAGCTTTCTTT
size: .
V: TRBV27
D: .
J: TRBJ1-1

CDR3: CASSQEWGPWDTQYF
DNA: TGTGCCAGCAGCCAAGAATGGGGCCCATGGGATACGCAGTATTTT
size: .
V: TRBV3-1/TRBV3-2
D: .
J: TRBJ2-3

CDR3: CATWTGASTDTQYF
DNA: TGTGCCACCTGGACAGGGGCTAGCACAGATACGCAGTATTTT
size: .
V: TRBV15
D: TRBD1
J: TRBJ2-3

CDR3: CASSLGQAAFF
DNA: TGTGCCAGCAGTCTGGGACAGGCGGCTTTCTTT
size: .
V: TRBV6-5
D: TRBD1
J: TRBJ1-1

CDR3: CASRSRGGETEAFF
DNA: TGTGCCAGCAGGTCAAGGGGGGGAGAAACTGAAGCTTTCTTT
size: .
V: TRBV6-5
D: .
J: TRBJ1-1

CDR3: CATTTARNSGNTIYF
DNA: TGTGCCACCACGACAGCGCGAAACTCTGGAAACACCATATATTTT
size: .
V: TRBV15
D: .
J: TRBJ1-3

CDR3: CASTRDSSYEQYF
DNA: TGTGCCAGCACGAGGGACAGCAGCTACGAGCAGTACTTC
size: once
V: TRBV2
D: TRBD1
J: TRBJ2-7

CDR3: CASRTSTALGYGYTF
DNA: TGTGCCAGTAGAACTTCGACAGCGCTTGGCTATGGCTACACCTTC
size: .
V: TRBV19
D: .
J: TRBJ1-2